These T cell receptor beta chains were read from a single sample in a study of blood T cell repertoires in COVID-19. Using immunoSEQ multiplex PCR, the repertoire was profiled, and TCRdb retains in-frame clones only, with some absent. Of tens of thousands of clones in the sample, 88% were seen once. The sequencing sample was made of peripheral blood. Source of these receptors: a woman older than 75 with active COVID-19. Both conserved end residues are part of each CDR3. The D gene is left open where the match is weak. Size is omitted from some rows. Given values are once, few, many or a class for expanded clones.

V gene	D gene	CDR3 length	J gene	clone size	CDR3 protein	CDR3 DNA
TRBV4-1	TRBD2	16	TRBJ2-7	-	CASSQDLASGSYEQYF	TGCGCCAGCAGCCAAGACTTGGCTAGCGGGTCCTACGAGCAGTACTTC
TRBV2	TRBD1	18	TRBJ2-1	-	CASSTNLNRGGDYNEQFF	TGTGCCAGCAGTACCAACCTTAACAGGGGTGGTGATTACAATGAGCAGTTCTTC
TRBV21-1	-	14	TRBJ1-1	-	CASRPREENTEAFF	TGTGCCAGCCGACCTCGAGAGGAGAACACTGAAGCTTTCTTT
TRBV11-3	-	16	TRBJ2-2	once	CASSSYRRGRAGELFF	TGTGCCAGCAGCAGCTATCGACGAGGCCGGGCCGGGGAGCTGTTTTTT
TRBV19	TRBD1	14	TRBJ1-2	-	CASSIATGRYGYTF	TGTGCCAGTAGTATAGCGACAGGGCGCTATGGCTACACCTTC
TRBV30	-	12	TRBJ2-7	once	CAWSVWDRGLYF	TGTGCCTGGAGTGTATGGGATAGAGGGTTGTACTTC
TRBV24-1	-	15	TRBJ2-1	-	CATSVSRGSYNEQFF	TGTGCCACCAGTGTTTCAAGGGGATCCTACAATGAGCAGTTCTTC
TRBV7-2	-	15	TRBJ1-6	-	CASSLGVGGHSPLHF	TGTGCCAGCAGCTTAGGGGTGGGAGGGCATTCACCCCTCCACTTT
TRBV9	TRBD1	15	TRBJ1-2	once	CASSVTSGGNYGYAF	TGTGCCAGCAGCGTTACTTCAGGGGGAAACTATGGCTACGCCTTC
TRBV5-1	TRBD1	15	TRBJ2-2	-	CASRKPGQPTGELFF	TGCGCCAGCAGGAAACCGGGACAGCCCACCGGGGAGCTGTTTTTT
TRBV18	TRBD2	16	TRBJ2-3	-	CASSPPALAGADTQYF	TGTGCCAGCTCACCCCCGGCACTAGCGGGAGCAGATACGCAGTATTTT
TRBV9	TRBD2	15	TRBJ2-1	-	CASSVDGRVYNEQFF	TGTGCCAGCAGCGTAGACGGGAGGGTTTACAATGAGCAGTTCTTC
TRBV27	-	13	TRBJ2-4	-	CASSLGQLSIQYF	TGTGCCAGCAGTTTAGGGCAGCTAAGCATTCAGTACTTC
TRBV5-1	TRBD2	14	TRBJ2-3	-	CASRSTSVADTQYF	TGCGCCAGCAGGTCGACTAGCGTAGCAGATACGCAGTATTTT
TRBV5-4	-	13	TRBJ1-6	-	CASSLVRDSPLHF	TGTGCCAGCAGCTTGGTGCGGGATTCACCCCTCCACTTT
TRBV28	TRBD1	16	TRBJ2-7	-	CASSLTRDRAHYEQYF	TGTGCCAGCAGTCTCACCAGGGACAGGGCTCACTACGAGCAGTACTTC
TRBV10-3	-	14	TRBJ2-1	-	CAISEGRPYNEQFF	TGTGCCATCAGTGAGGGCAGGCCCTACAATGAGCAGTTCTTC
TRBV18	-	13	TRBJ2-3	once	CASSPRMLDTQYF	TGTGCCAGCTCACCGCGGATGCTGGATACGCAGTATTTT
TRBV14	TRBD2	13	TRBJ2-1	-	CASSPGLEDEQFF	TGTGCCAGCAGCCCGGGACTAGAAGATGAGCAGTTCTTC
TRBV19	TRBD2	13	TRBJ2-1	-	CASSSGSRSEQFF	TGTGCCAGTAGTAGCGGGAGCAGGAGTGAGCAGTTCTTC
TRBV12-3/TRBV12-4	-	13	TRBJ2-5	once	CASTSWSAGTQYF	TGTGCCAGCACGTCTTGGAGTGCTGGGACCCAGTACTTC
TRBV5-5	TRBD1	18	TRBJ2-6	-	CASSFRTGGAGGANVLTF	TGTGCCAGCAGCTTTAGGACAGGGGGCGCAGGTGGGGCCAACGTCCTGACTTTC
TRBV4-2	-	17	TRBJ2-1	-	CASSQDRGVTSFHEQFF	TGTGCCAGCAGCCAAGACAGGGGGGTGACTAGTTTTCATGAGCAGTTCTTC
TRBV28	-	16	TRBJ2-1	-	CASSPPLASTYNEQFF	TGTGCCAGCAGCCCCCCCTTGGCTAGTACCTACAATGAGCAGTTCTTC
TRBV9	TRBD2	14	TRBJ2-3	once	CASSVSGRSDTQYF	TGTGCCAGCAGCGTTAGCGGGAGGTCAGATACGCAGTATTTT
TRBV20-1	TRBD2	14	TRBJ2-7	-	CSASRTSGTGEQYF	TGCAGTGCTAGTCGGACTAGCGGGACGGGCGAGCAGTACTTC
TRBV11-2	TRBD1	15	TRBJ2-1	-	CASSFPGQYYNEQFF	TGTGCCAGCAGCTTTCCGGGACAGTACTACAATGAGCAGTTCTTC
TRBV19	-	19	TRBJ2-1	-	CASTSGAGGMLSSYNEQFF	TGTGCCAGTACCAGTGGGGCAGGGGGGATGCTAAGTTCCTACAATGAGCAGTTCTTC
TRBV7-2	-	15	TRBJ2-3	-	CASSSDSRTPDTQYF	TGTGCCAGCAGCTCGGACTCGCGCACCCCAGATACGCAGTATTTT
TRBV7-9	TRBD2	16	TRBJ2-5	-	CASSLAAGEYQETQYF	TGTGCCAGCAGCTTAGCGGCGGGAGAGTACCAAGAGACCCAGTACTTC
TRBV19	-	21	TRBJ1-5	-	CASSIGLLGRRIGQGHQPQHF	TGTGCCAGTAGTATTGGTCTGTTGGGTCGGCGGATCGGGCAGGGTCATCAGCCCCAGCATTTT
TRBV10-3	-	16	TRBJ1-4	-	CAISELSPATNEKLFF	TGTGCCATCAGTGAGTTATCACCAGCAACTAATGAAAAACTGTTTTTT
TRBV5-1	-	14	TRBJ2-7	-	CASRGVAGSYEQYF	TGCGCCAGCAGAGGGGTAGCCGGAAGCTACGAGCAGTACTTC
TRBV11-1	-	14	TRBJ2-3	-	CASSLWPGADTQYF	TGTGCCAGCAGCTTATGGCCTGGAGCAGATACGCAGTATTTT
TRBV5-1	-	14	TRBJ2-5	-	CASSPGHRMETQYF	TGCGCCAGCAGCCCCGGACATCGGATGGAGACCCAGTACTTC
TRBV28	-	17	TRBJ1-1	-	CASTLFGQGRRGTEAFF	TGTGCCAGCACCCTGTTTGGGCAGGGTAGGAGGGGCACTGAAGCTTTCTTT
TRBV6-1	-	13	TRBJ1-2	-	CASSEAGTYGYTF	TGTGCCAGCAGTGAAGCCGGGACTTATGGCTACACCTTC
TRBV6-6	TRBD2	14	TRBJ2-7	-	CASSYSASGYEQYF	TGTGCCAGCAGTTACTCGGCTAGCGGCTACGAGCAGTACTTC
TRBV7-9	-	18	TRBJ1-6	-	CASSPREAASSYNSPLHF	TGTGCCAGCAGCCCGCGGGAGGCGGCGAGCTCCTATAATTCACCCCTCCACTTT
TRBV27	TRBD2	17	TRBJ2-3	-	CASSLFATSGGGDTQYF	TGTGCCAGCAGTTTATTCGCGACTAGCGGGGGTGGGGATACGCAGTATTTT